Sequencing of this T cell receptor beta chain was carried out in a study of blood T cells in healthy people across ages. Study-wide points: With age, beta diversity per million T cells declined roughly linearly, significantly by 35 to 40. Donors of long life had a larger count of naive CD4+ cells and greater diversity than aged donors. What prevented conclusive comparison of naive and antigen-experienced cells was that PBMCs were unsorted.

It was with a sample-barcoded 5' primer and a J-beta primer mix that a second PCR of about 6 to 12 cycles was run. Every cDNA molecule bore a tag from a template-switch adaptor containing 12 random nucleotides. MiXCR was run by TCRdb on the 5' RACE reads, yielding one entry per CDR3 protein. Of about 1.8 million distinct CDR3 sequences listed, about 49% are singletons. A remark on this clonotype: Its target is unknown.

Germline V gene sequence: CDR1 LGHNA, CDR2 YSLEER. The CDR3 has 16 amino acids. V lost 3 bases to trimming and J lost 4 bases; unmatched junction nucleotides: 8. The V gene is TRBV4-3, the J gene TRBJ2-1, with 8 bases identical to TRBD2. The sequencing input was blood. This TCR was recovered from a middle-aged woman in good health. This CDR3 is CASSQGTSGQYNEQFF. The CDR3 DNA reads TGCGCCAGCAGCCAGGGTACTAGCGGCCAATACAATGAGCAGTTCTTC.